These T cell receptor beta chains were read from a single sample in a study of blood T cell repertoires in COVID-19. Only in-frame clones appear in the TCRdb table, and some are missing; sequencing was by immunoSEQ multiplex PCR. Of roughly 25,000 clones in the sample, around 72% are singletons; the top ten hold approximately 40%. Sequencing used peripheral blood. The receptors stem from a woman aged 80 or older with acute or convalescent COVID-19. The CDR3 runs from the conserved cysteine through the conserved F or W. The D gene is left open where the match is weak. Not every row has a clone size; where given, it reads once, few, many or a size class.

cdr3_nt: TGTGCCAGTAATCGCGGGCCAGATGATAATTCACCCCTCCACTTT
cdr3_aa: CASNRGPDDNSPLHF
j_call: TRBJ1-6
clone_size: -
v_call: TRBV19
d_call: -

cdr3_nt: TGTGCCAGCAGCTCATCAAATTCGGCAGGGAAAGAGTACGAGCAGTACTTC
cdr3_aa: CASSSSNSAGKEYEQYF
j_call: TRBJ2-7
clone_size: -
v_call: TRBV7-9
d_call: -

cdr3_nt: TGTGCCAGTAGTATTTTAGGAGATGAAGCTTTCTTT
cdr3_aa: CASSILGDEAFF
j_call: TRBJ1-1
clone_size: once
v_call: TRBV19
d_call: -

cdr3_nt: TGTGCCAGTAAAAACCAACAGGGGAGCAATCAGCCCCAGCATTTT
cdr3_aa: CASKNQQGSNQPQHF
j_call: TRBJ1-5
clone_size: few
v_call: TRBV19
d_call: TRBD1

cdr3_nt: TGTGCCAGCAGCCAAGGAGGACAGGGTTACTATGGCTACACCTTC
cdr3_aa: CASSQGGQGYYGYTF
j_call: TRBJ1-2
clone_size: -
v_call: TRBV3-1/TRBV3-2
d_call: TRBD1

cdr3_nt: TGTGCCAGCAGCTTAGATCCGACAGGCCTTGAAGCTTTCTTT
cdr3_aa: CASSLDPTGLEAFF
j_call: TRBJ1-1
clone_size: -
v_call: TRBV7-2
d_call: -

cdr3_nt: TGTGCCATCGAAGCTGGAGCTAATTCACCCCTCCACTTT
cdr3_aa: CAIEAGANSPLHF
j_call: TRBJ1-6
clone_size: many
v_call: TRBV10-3
d_call: -

cdr3_nt: TGCGCCAGCAGCTTGGTTGGGGCCTCTGAAGCTTTCTTT
cdr3_aa: CASSLVGASEAFF
j_call: TRBJ1-1
clone_size: -
v_call: TRBV5-1
d_call: -

cdr3_nt: TGCGCCAGCAGCTTGGGAGGCCAGTCCGCTGGCTACACCTTC
cdr3_aa: CASSLGGQSAGYTF
j_call: TRBJ1-2
clone_size: -
v_call: TRBV5-1
d_call: -

cdr3_nt: TGTGCCTGGAGTCCCCAGGGGATCTATGGCTACACCTTC
cdr3_aa: CAWSPQGIYGYTF
j_call: TRBJ1-2
clone_size: -
v_call: TRBV30
d_call: -

cdr3_nt: TGTGCCAGCAGCTTAGCATTTGGGGCCTCCTACGAGCAGTACTTC
cdr3_aa: CASSLAFGASYEQYF
j_call: TRBJ2-7
clone_size: -
v_call: TRBV7-9
d_call: -

cdr3_nt: TGTGCCAGCGGCGGGAATACAGGCGGTCAGCCCCAGCATTTT
cdr3_aa: CASGGNTGGQPQHF
j_call: TRBJ1-5
clone_size: -
v_call: TRBV7-9
d_call: -

cdr3_nt: TGTGCCAGCACCCTCGGAGATACGCAGTATTTT
cdr3_aa: CASTLGDTQYF
j_call: TRBJ2-3
clone_size: -
v_call: TRBV3-1/TRBV3-2
d_call: -

cdr3_nt: TGCGCCAGCAGCTTGGATGGCGGGTTCGAGCAGTACTTC
cdr3_aa: CASSLDGGFEQYF
j_call: TRBJ2-7
clone_size: -
v_call: TRBV5-1
d_call: -

cdr3_nt: TGTGCCAGCAGTTTTAATACGAGGACTGAAGCTTTCTTT
cdr3_aa: CASSFNTRTEAFF
j_call: TRBJ1-1
clone_size: once
v_call: TRBV12-3/TRBV12-4
d_call: -

cdr3_nt: TGTGCCACCAGTGCCGACGGGACAGATACGCAGTATTTT
cdr3_aa: CATSADGTDTQYF
j_call: TRBJ2-3
clone_size: few
v_call: TRBV24-1
d_call: -

cdr3_nt: TGTGCCACCAGCAGAGAAGGACAGGGGGGTTCACCCCTCCACTTT
cdr3_aa: CATSREGQGGSPLHF
j_call: TRBJ1-6
clone_size: -
v_call: TRBV15
d_call: TRBD1

cdr3_nt: TGCGCCAGCTCCAGGGAAGAGACCCAGTACTTC
cdr3_aa: CASSREETQYF
j_call: TRBJ2-5
clone_size: few
v_call: TRBV10-2
d_call: -

cdr3_nt: TGTGCCAGCAGCGTAGGCTCTAGCGGGAAATACAATGAGCAGTTCTTC
cdr3_aa: CASSVGSSGKYNEQFF
j_call: TRBJ2-1
clone_size: -
v_call: TRBV9
d_call: TRBD2

cdr3_nt: TGTGCCAGCAGCCCCCGGGACAGGGGCTACAATGAGCAGTTCTTC
cdr3_aa: CASSPRDRGYNEQFF
j_call: TRBJ2-1
clone_size: -
v_call: TRBV5-4
d_call: TRBD1

cdr3_nt: TGTGCCAGCTCAACCACCGGGACAGGGGATACTGAAGCTTTCTTT
cdr3_aa: CASSTTGTGDTEAFF
j_call: TRBJ1-1
clone_size: few
v_call: TRBV18
d_call: TRBD1

cdr3_nt: TGTGCCAGCAGCCCGACAGGGTACACCGGGGAGCTGTTTTTT
cdr3_aa: CASSPTGYTGELFF
j_call: TRBJ2-2
clone_size: -
v_call: TRBV2
d_call: TRBD1

cdr3_nt: TGTGCCAGCAGTTACTCGGGGGCTGACACTGAAGCTTTCTTT
cdr3_aa: CASSYSGADTEAFF
j_call: TRBJ1-1
clone_size: -
v_call: TRBV6-6
d_call: -

cdr3_nt: TGTGCCACCAGTGACCGGACAGGGCAAGCTTTCTTT
cdr3_aa: CATSDRTGQAFF
j_call: TRBJ1-1
clone_size: few
v_call: TRBV24-1
d_call: TRBD1

cdr3_nt: TGTGCCAGCAGCCAAGTTAGTGGCAAATGGAGGACCGGGGAGCTGTTTTTT
cdr3_aa: CASSQVSGKWRTGELFF
j_call: TRBJ2-2
clone_size: -
v_call: TRBV14
d_call: -

cdr3_nt: TGTGCCAGCAGCTTAGGTCGGGGTTTTACTACTTCACCCCTCCACTTT
cdr3_aa: CASSLGRGFTTSPLHF
j_call: TRBJ1-6
clone_size: -
v_call: TRBV7-2
d_call: -

cdr3_nt: TGTGCCAGCAGCTTGGAACAGGGGTATGGCTACACCTTC
cdr3_aa: CASSLEQGYGYTF
j_call: TRBJ1-2
clone_size: -
v_call: TRBV5-5
d_call: TRBD1

cdr3_nt: TGTGCCAGCAGCCCTTCAGCGGGGAGATATGGCTACACCTTC
cdr3_aa: CASSPSAGRYGYTF
j_call: TRBJ1-2
clone_size: -
v_call: TRBV3-1/TRBV3-2
d_call: -

cdr3_nt: TGTGCCAGCAGCTTGGCTCGGCAGGGGAGTAATTCACCCCTCCACTTT
cdr3_aa: CASSLARQGSNSPLHF
j_call: TRBJ1-6
clone_size: -
v_call: TRBV5-6
d_call: -

cdr3_nt: TGCGCCAGCAGAGACCCGGGACTAGCATACACCGGGGAGCTGTTTTTT
cdr3_aa: CASRDPGLAYTGELFF
j_call: TRBJ2-2
clone_size: few
v_call: TRBV5-1
d_call: TRBD2

cdr3_nt: TGCGCCAGCAGCAACGGACAGCAACGAGATCAGTTCTTC
cdr3_aa: CASSNGQQRDQFF
j_call: TRBJ2-1
clone_size: -
v_call: TRBV5-1
d_call: -

cdr3_nt: TGTGCCAGCAGTCCCCCTTGGACAGGTTTGGCTTTCTTT
cdr3_aa: CASSPPWTGLAFF
j_call: TRBJ1-1
clone_size: -
v_call: TRBV12-3/TRBV12-4
d_call: TRBD1

cdr3_nt: TGTGCCACCAGTGACAAGGGACAGGTCCGTGGCTACACCTTC
cdr3_aa: CATSDKGQVRGYTF
j_call: TRBJ1-2
clone_size: many
v_call: TRBV24-1
d_call: TRBD1

cdr3_nt: TGTGCCAGCAGCCTACTCCCGGAAGACAGGGGGCGTTATGGCTACACCTTC
cdr3_aa: CASSLLPEDRGRYGYTF
j_call: TRBJ1-2
clone_size: few
v_call: TRBV9
d_call: TRBD1

cdr3_nt: TGCGCCAGCAGTGACCCAAGTAGTGCGACGGGAGACTGGAATGAGCAGTTCTTC
cdr3_aa: CASSDPSSATGDWNEQFF
j_call: TRBJ2-1
clone_size: once
v_call: TRBV10-2
d_call: -

cdr3_nt: TGTGCCAGCAGCTTATCAGAATTTCGAGAGCAGTTCTTC
cdr3_aa: CASSLSEFREQFF
j_call: TRBJ2-1
clone_size: -
v_call: TRBV7-2
d_call: -

cdr3_nt: TGTGCCATCAGTGAGCGGGGGGCGCGCACCGGGGAGCTGTTTTTT
cdr3_aa: CAISERGARTGELFF
j_call: TRBJ2-2
clone_size: -
v_call: TRBV10-3
d_call: -

cdr3_nt: TGTGCCAGCAGCTTTGCTGGGAGCAATGAGCAGTTCTTC
cdr3_aa: CASSFAGSNEQFF
j_call: TRBJ2-1
clone_size: -
v_call: TRBV5-4
d_call: -

cdr3_nt: TGTGCCAGCAGCCCGCGGGGGCCAGAGACCCAGTACTTC
cdr3_aa: CASSPRGPETQYF
j_call: TRBJ2-5
clone_size: few
v_call: TRBV7-9
d_call: -

cdr3_nt: TGCGCCAGCAGCCCATCCAAAGAGACCCAGTACTTC
cdr3_aa: CASSPSKETQYF
j_call: TRBJ2-5
clone_size: -
v_call: TRBV5-1
d_call: -